This T cell receptor (beta chain) was retrieved from a study of blood T cell repertoires in COVID-19. In the original analysis: Estimation of nucleated cell counts was performed using reference gene primer amplification. Sequenced by immunoSEQ multiplex PCR; TCRdb stores in-frame clones only, minus some. V and J calls and clone size are given by that table; D and trimming were obtained from the DNA. The repertoire includes hundreds of thousands of clones, 88% of them detected once, and roughly 14% sits in the top ten. The V and J ends lost 3 bases and 4 bases, in that order; junction bases with no gene match: 13. CDR3 size: 18 residues. Germline V gene sequence: CDR1 MNHNS, CDR2 SASEGT.

This chain links TRBV6-1 with TRBJ2-2, with TRBD2 identical over 8 bases. This sequence was found in a woman in her 50s with acute COVID-19. Material: PBMCs or T cells enriched from blood (not recorded which). The CDR3 is CASSEHWGLVGSTGELFF. For the CDR3, the DNA is TGTGCCAGCAGTGAGCATTGGGGACTAGTAGGTAGCACCGGGGAGCTGTTTTTT.